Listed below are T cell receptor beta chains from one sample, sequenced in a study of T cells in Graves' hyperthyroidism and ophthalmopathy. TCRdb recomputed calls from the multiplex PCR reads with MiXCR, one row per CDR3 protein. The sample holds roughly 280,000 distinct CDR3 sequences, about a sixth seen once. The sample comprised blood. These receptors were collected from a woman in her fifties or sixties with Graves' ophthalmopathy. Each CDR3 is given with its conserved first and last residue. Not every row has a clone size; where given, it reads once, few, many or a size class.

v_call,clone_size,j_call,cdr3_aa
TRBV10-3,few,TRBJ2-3,CAISDYTDTQYF
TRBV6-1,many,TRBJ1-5,CASSTKGANQPQHF
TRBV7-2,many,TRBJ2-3,CASSSIFDTQYF
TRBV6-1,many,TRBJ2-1,CASSENAGGAYNEQFF
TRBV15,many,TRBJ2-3,CATSPSTDTQYF
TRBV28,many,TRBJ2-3,CASSGTSGVPTDTQYF
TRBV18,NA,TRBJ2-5,CASSPDSLMEYF
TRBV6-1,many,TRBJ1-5,CASRLTGDSNQPQHF
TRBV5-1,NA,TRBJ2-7,CASRGGGSVGNSYEQYF
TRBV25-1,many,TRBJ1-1,CASSGDRAGTEAFF
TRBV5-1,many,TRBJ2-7,CASSRGTSGNEQYF
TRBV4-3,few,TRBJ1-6,CASSLDGKFSPLHF
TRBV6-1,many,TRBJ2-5,CASSGAQGAISVETQYF
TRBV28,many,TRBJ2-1,CASSARDEQFF
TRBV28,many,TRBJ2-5,CASSLFYQETQYF
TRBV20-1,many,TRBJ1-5,CSARGTGENSNQPQHF
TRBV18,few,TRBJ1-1,CASSRDQGMNTEAFF
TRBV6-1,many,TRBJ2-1,CASSQNSGATFNEQFF
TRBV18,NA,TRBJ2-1,CASSPRPSGRTYNEQFF
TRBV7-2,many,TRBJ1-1,CASSAGRSFEAFF
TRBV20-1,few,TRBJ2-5,CSARAYLRDSILHF
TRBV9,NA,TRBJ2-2,CASSKGLTGELFF
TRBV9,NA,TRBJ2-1,CASSIAGDYYNEQFF
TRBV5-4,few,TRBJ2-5,CASSRDWEETQYF
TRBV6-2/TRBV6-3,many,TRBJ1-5,CASSYQSGDQPQHF
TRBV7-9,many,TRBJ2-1,CATLEGAYNEQFF
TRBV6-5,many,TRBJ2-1,CASSYGHNEQFF
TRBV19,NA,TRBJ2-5,CASSIFDRQETQYF
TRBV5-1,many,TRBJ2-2,CASSFGQGNTGELFF
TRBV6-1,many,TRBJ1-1,CASSEARRGRTEAFF
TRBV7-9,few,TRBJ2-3,CASTPTGDTQYF
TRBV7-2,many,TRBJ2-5,CASSFGAGVGETQYF
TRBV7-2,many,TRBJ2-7,CASSLWLGGRDYYEQYF
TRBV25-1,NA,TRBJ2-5,CASSENRIQETQYF
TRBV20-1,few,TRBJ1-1,CSARDKGWNTEAFF
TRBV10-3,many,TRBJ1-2,CAISGTGGAHGYTF
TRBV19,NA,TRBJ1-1,CASKNLLNTEAFF
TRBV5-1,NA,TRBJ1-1,CASSLVGSAEAFF
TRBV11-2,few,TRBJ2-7,CASSLDPTSGYEQYF
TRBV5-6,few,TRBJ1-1,CASTIMNTEAFF
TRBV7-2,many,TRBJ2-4,CASSKTSGRGNIQYF
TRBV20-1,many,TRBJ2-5,CSARGWAGEETQYF
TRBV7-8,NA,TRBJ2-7,CAGSQKQGAGVEQYF
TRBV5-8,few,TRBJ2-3,CASSQTTTGGTDTQYF
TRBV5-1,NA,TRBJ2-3,CTSSLTTSGTDTQYF
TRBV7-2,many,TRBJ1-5,CASSFGQGAPQHF
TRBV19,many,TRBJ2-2,CASSMSGPGELFF
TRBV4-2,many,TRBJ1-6,CASSQDLLAGQGRSPLHF
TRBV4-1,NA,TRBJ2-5,CASSQPVGPQETQYF
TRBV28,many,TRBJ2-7,CASSLSRLAHEQYF